This T cell receptor (beta chain) was recorded in a study of T cell changes during pregnancy in multiple sclerosis. Germline V CDR1 and CDR2: SEHNR, FQNEAQ (reference sequence). CDR3 length equals 16 residues. J lost 7 bases, V lost 3 bases, and 10 bases had no gene match. This clone was seen just once. The repertoire was sequenced with immunoSEQ multiplex PCR; TCRdb's copy has only in-frame clones and lacks some. The sample contains approximately 110,000 clones, roughly 90% of which appear only once. This specimen was peripheral blood, taken in the third trimester of pregnancy. The receptor's source is a female donor with multiple sclerosis, enrolled in a pregnancy study. The chain couples TRBV7-9 to TRBJ2-1, with 9 bases fitting TRBD2. In DNA, the CDR3 is TGTGCCAGCAGCTTCCGAGGAAGCGGGAGGACTAATGAGCAGTTCTTC. It encodes CASSFRGSGRTNEQFF. Full variable domain (remainder filled in from reference TRBV7-9 and TRBJ2-1): DTGVSQNPRHKITKRGQNVTFRCDPISEHNRLYWYRQTLGQGPEFLTYFQNEAQLEKSRLLSDRFSAERPKGSFSTLEIQRTEQGDSAMYLCASSFRGSGRTNEQFFGPGTRLTVL.